This T cell receptor (beta chain) emerged from a study of shared clonotypes between healthy human individuals. Trimming at V came to 4 bases and at J to 2 bases, leaving 4 bases not matched to a gene. The CDR3 consists of 17 residues. Germline V lookup: CDR1 SGHNT, CDR2 YYREEE (reference sequence). Both subsets, CD45RA+ naive and CD45RA-negative memory, were split from the CD4+ cells. As processed by the authors: ImmunoSEQ gave junction-only sequences without quality scores, so filtering differed. Here immunoSEQ multiplex PCR was the method, and the copy in TCRdb shows in-frame clones only, minus some. V and J calls and clone size come straight from that table; D and trimming were deduced from the DNA. The table shows about 960,000 clones, with over 75% occurring only once.

What was sequenced was memory CD4+ T cells sorted from blood. Specified subset: CD45RA-negative fraction. J is TRBJ2-2 and V is TRBV5-4, with 14 positions matching TRBD2. This receptor was obtained from a man younger than 35 in good health. The CDR3, as DNA: TGTGCCAGCAGCCCGACTAGCGGGAGGGCTAACACCGGGGAGCTGTTTTTT. This translates into CASSPTSGRANTGELFF.